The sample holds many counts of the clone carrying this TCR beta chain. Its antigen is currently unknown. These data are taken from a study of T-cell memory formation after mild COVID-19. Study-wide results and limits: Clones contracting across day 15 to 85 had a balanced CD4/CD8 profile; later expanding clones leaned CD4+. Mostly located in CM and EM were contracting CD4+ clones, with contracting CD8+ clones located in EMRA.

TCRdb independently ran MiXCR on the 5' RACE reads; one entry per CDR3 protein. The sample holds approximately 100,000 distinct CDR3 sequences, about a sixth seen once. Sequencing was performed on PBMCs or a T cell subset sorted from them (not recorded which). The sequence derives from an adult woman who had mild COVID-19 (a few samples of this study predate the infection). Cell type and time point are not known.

The DNA of the CDR3 is TGTGCCAGCAGCTTGGATCCCGAGCCTAATCAGCCCCAGCATTTT. Protein product: CASSLDPEPNQPQHF. The chain combines TRBV5-4 with TRBJ1-5, with D hard to call. The CDR3 loop spans 15 amino acids. CDR1 is SGHNT, CDR2 YYREEE, per germline (reference sequence). V gave up 0 bases and J gave up 4 bases, with 11 bases separating them.